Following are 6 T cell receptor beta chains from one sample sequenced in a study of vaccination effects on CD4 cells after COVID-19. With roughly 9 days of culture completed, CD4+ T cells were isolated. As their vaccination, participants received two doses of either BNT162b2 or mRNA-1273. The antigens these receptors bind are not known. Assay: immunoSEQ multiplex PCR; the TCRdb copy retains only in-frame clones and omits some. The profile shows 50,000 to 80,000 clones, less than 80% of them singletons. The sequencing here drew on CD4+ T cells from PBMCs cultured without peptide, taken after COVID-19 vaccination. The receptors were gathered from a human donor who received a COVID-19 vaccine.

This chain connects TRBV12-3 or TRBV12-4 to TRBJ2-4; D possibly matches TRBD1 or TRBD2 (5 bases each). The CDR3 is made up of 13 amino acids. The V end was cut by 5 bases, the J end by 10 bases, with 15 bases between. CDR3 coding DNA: TGTGCCAGCAGTGGGGACGGGGATTGGATTCAGTACTTC. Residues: CASSGDGDWIQYF.

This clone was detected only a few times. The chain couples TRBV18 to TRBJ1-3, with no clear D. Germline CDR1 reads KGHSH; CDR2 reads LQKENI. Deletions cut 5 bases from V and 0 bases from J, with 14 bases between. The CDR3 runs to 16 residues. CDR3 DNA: TGTGCCAGCTCATTAACCCCGACAAGCTCTGGAAACACCATATATTTT. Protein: CASSLTPTSSGNTIYF. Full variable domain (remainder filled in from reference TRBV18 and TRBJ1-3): NAGVMQNPRHLVRRRGQEARLRCSPMKGHSHVYWYRQLPEEGLKFMVYLQKENIIDESGMPKERFSAEFPKEGPSILRIQQVVRGDSAAYFCASSLTPTSSGNTIYFGEGSWLTVV.

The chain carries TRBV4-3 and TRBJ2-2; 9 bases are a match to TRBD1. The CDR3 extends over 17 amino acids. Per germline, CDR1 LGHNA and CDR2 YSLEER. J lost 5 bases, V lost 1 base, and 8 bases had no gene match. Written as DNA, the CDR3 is TGCGCCAGCAGCCAAGGCCCGGGACAGGGCTATACCGGGGAGCTGTTTTTT. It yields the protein CASSQGPGQGYTGELFF.

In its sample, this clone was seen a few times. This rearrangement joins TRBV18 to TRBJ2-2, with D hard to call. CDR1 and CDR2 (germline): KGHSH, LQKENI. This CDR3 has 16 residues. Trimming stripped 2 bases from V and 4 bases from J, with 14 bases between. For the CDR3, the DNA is TGTGCCAGCTCACCAGCTGGTCTCCTGGGCACCGGGGAGCTGTTTTTT. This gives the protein CASSPAGLLGTGELFF.

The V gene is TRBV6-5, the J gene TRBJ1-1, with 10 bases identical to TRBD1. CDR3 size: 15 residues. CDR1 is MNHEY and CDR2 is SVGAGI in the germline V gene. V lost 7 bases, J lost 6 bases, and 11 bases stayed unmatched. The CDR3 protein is CASNTWDRGSAEAFF. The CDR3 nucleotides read TGTGCCAGCAATACTTGGGACAGGGGATCTGCTGAAGCTTTCTTT.

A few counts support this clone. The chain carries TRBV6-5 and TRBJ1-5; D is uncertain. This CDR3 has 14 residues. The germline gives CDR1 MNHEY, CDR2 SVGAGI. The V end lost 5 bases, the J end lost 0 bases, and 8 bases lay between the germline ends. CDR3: CASSPGHSNQPQHF. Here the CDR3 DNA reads TGTGCCAGCAGTCCCGGGCATAGCAATCAGCCCCAGCATTTT.